This T cell receptor beta chain comes out of a study of spatial heterogeneity in lung cancer. Sample time point: sample taken at primary tumor resection. Whole RNA was taken from tumor, nontumor lung or frozen PBMC; it was then sequenced unsorted. Germline V gene data show CDR1 as SGHRS and CDR2 as YFSETQ. The length of the CDR3 is 13 residues. V shed 5 bases and J shed 0 bases, with 8 bases lying between them. This clonotype rates as medium-sized. A unique molecular identifier was attached to every TCR cDNA molecule. TCRdb re-called the 5' RACE reads with MiXCR, one entry per CDR3 protein. The sample holds a few thousand distinct CDR3 sequences, around 14% seen once.

The genes are TRBV5-1 and TRBJ2-5; no clear D. This TCR was recovered from a female donor with early-stage non-small cell lung cancer. Sequences were derived from normal lung tissue next to the tumor, sampled at surgery. CDR3 protein: CASRDGDQETQYF. The DNA of the CDR3 is TGCGCCAGCAGAGACGGCGACCAAGAGACCCAGTACTTC.